The 29 T cell receptor beta chains below all came from one sample that was sequenced in a study of control samples from healthy donors and cancer patients (TCRdb year 2020). Preparation of the library involved the immunoSEQ multiplex PCR assay. TCRdb's version of the immuneACCESS table is confined to in-frame rearrangements and falls short of the full clone set. An unresolved V gene accounts for under half of the shortfall where checked; the remainder is of unknown origin. The sample table holds roughly 120,000 clones, of which roughly nine tenths were seen once. The ten top clones hold about 1.1% of the sample. The sequencing sample was made of PBMCs. The source is a woman between 45 and 60 years old with colorectal cancer.

The rearrangement joins TRBV19 to TRBJ2-5; 8 bases agree with TRBD2. V lost 3 bases, J lost 5 bases, and 11 bases stayed unmatched. Germline-derived CDR1 and CDR2 are LNHDA and SQIVND (reference sequence). CDR3 length: 16 amino acids. The CDR3 coding sequence is TGTGCCAGTAGTATTAGGCGAGCGGGAGTCGGGGAGACCCAGTACTTC. Translated: CASSIRRAGVGETQYF. The variable domain in full, with the rest retrieved from reference TRBV19 and TRBJ2-5, is DGGITQSPKYLFRKEGQNVTLSCEQNLNHDAMYWYRQDPGQGLRLIYYSQIVNDFQKGDIAEGYSVSREKKESFPLTVTSAQKNPTAFYLCASSIRRAGVGETQYFGPGTRLLVL.

This clone was observed a single time. This chain joins TRBV19 and TRBJ2-2; D may be TRBD1 (6 bases). Per germline, CDR1 LNHDA and CDR2 SQIVND (reference sequence). The CDR3 spans 15 residues. V was pared by 1 base and J by 0 bases, with 6 bases between. As DNA, the CDR3 is TGTGCCAGTAGTATAGGGGGGCCGAACACCGGGGAGCTGTTTTTT. The encoded protein is CASSIGGPNTGELFF.

The count of this clone is one. The chain has TRBV6-5 and TRBJ2-5; 8 bases line up with TRBD1. The V gene end was trimmed by 5 bases and the J gene end by 1 base; junction bases not matched to a gene: 0. Germline CDR1 is MNHEY and CDR2 is SVGAGI. The CDR3 consists of 13 residues. CDR3 sequence reads: CASSQGAQETQYF. CDR3 nucleotide sequence: TGTGCCAGCAGTCAGGGGGCCCAAGAGACCCAGTACTTC.

This chain links TRBV9 with TRBJ2-1; D perhaps matches TRBD2 (6 bases). This CDR3 is 16 amino acids long. CDR1 is SGDLS, CDR2 YYNGEE, per germline. Trimming left V 3 bases short and J 6 bases short, with 19 bases between. The CDR3 sequence is CASSGTGLFRRNEQFF. The CDR3 DNA sequence: TGTGCCAGCAGCGGAACCGGACTATTCAGGCGCAATGAGCAGTTCTTC.

This clone was observed a few times. The CDR3 reads CASSQGGVRLGGYTF. DNA for the CDR3: TGTGCCAGCAGCCAAGGTGGGGTAAGGCTCGGGGGCTACACCTTC. The rearrangement uses TRBV9 and TRBJ1-2, with unresolved D. The V end lost 4 bases, the J end lost 8 bases, and 21 bases lay between the germline ends. The CDR3 loop spans 15 amino acids. CDR1 SGDLS and CDR2 YYNGEE come from the germline V gene.

This rearrangement joins TRBV7-3 to TRBJ1-2; D might be TRBD1 (6 bases). This CDR3 is built from 13 residues. Per germline, CDR1 SGHTA and CDR2 FQGTGA. The germline V and J ends were trimmed by 5 bases and 4 bases, with 11 bases remaining between them. This CDR3 reads CASSPGEGYGYTF. The CDR3 nucleotides are TGTGCCAGCAGCCCAGGGGAAGGCTATGGCTACACCTTC.

The V and J genes are TRBV19 and TRBJ1-1; possibly TRBD1 for D (5 bases). CDR1 LNHDA and CDR2 SQIVND come from the germline V gene (reference sequence). The CDR3 length is 14 residues. The germline V and J ends were trimmed by 4 bases and 7 bases, with 16 bases remaining between them. CDR3 sequence reads: CASSNGGVGVEAFF. The CDR3, as DNA: TGTGCCAGTAGTAACGGGGGTGTCGGTGTTGAAGCTTTCTTT.

This clone was seen a handful of times. CDR3 DNA: TGCGCCAGCAGCGAGGGAGGCAGCTACAATGAGCAGTTCTTC. Translating gives CASSEGGSYNEQFF. The chain is built from TRBV5-1 and TRBJ2-1; weak D call: TRBD2 (6 bases). The CDR3 loop spans 14 amino acids. CDR1 SGHRS and CDR2 YFSETQ come from the germline V gene. V gave up 4 bases and J gave up 3 bases, with 11 bases separating them.

The chain is built from TRBV9 and TRBJ1-4; no reliable D call. Germline CDR1 and CDR2: SGDLS and YYNGEE. V lost 5 bases and J 6 bases, leaving 17 bases between the germline ends. CDR3 size: 15 residues. The CDR3 here is CASSESVRPDEKLFF. In nucleotides, the CDR3 is TGTGCCAGCAGTGAGAGTGTGAGGCCGGATGAAAAACTGTTTTTT.

The rearrangement joins TRBV6-6 to TRBJ1-2; 8 bases are a match to TRBD1. This CDR3 contains 16 residues. Trimming took 2 bases from V and 2 from J; bases not matched to a gene: 7. Germline V gives CDR1 MNHNY, CDR2 SVGAGI (reference sequence). As DNA, the CDR3 is TGTGCCAGCAGTTACCCAAACAGGGGGGCCAACTATGGCTACACCTTC. Translation gives CASSYPNRGANYGYTF.

This rearrangement joins TRBV7-6 to TRBJ1-1; a weak D match, TRBD1 (5 bases). The germline V gene encodes CDR1 SGHVS and CDR2 FNYEAQ. CDR3 length equals 14 residues. V dropped 3 bases and J dropped 5 bases, with 13 bases sitting between them. CDR3 bases: TGTGCCAGCAGCTTGGGGGGAGGTCGGACTGAAGCTTTCTTT. It is translated as CASSLGGGRTEAFF.

There are a few counts of this clone. This CDR3 reads CASSSEQLAGVNEQFF. In DNA, the CDR3 is TGTGCCAGCAGCTCAGAGCAACTAGCGGGAGTCAATGAGCAGTTCTTC. The chain joins TRBV11-2 to TRBJ2-1; 11 bases match TRBD2. The CDR3 is 16 residues long. V was pared by 4 bases and J by 6 bases, with 8 bases of the junction left unmatched. Germline assignment: CDR1 SGHAT and CDR2 FQNNGV.

The chain employs TRBV5-1 and TRBJ1-2; D is uncertain. This CDR3 comprises 15 residues. Per the germline V gene, CDR1 is SGHRS and CDR2 is YFSETQ. The germline V and J ends were trimmed by 0 bases and 6 bases, with 15 bases remaining between them. CDR3 DNA: TGCGCCAGCAGCTTGGGCCTAGCCCTGGCGGATGGCTACACCTTC. Translation: CASSLGLALADGYTF.

At least ten counts were recorded for this clone. The genes are TRBV19 and TRBJ1-1; 8 bases are shared with TRBD1. CDR3 length: 15 amino acids. Trimming removed 5 bases from V and 4 bases from J; junction bases left unmatched: 9. Germline loops: CDR1 LNHDA, CDR2 SQIVND (reference sequence). The DNA for the CDR3 is TGTGCCAGTAGTCGTACCAGGGGGCTTGGCACTGAAGCTTTCTTT. It encodes CASSRTRGLGTEAFF.

V gene TRBV4-2 combines with J gene TRBJ1-1; D gene uncertain. The V gene's germline CDR1 is LGHNA and CDR2 YNFKEQ. The V end was cut by 1 base, the J end by 4 bases, with 7 bases between. There are 13 residues in the CDR3. In DNA form, the CDR3 reads TGTGCCAGCAGCCAAGTTGTCGCCACTGAAGCTTTCTTT. Its protein product is CASSQVVATEAFF.

Here the CDR3 reads CASSLLRVTGELFF. The CDR3 DNA is TGTGCCAGCAGCTTATTACGGGTAACCGGGGAGCTGTTTTTT. The chain uses TRBV7-2 and TRBJ2-2; D not resolved. Germline values: CDR1 SGHTA, CDR2 FQGNSA. V was shortened by 2 bases and J by 5 bases, with 9 bases between the two germline ends. The CDR3 has 14 residues.

This clone was seen only once. This sequence joins TRBV7-3 and TRBJ1-6; 8 bases are a match to TRBD1. CDR3 length: 13 amino acids. With V trimmed by 0 bases and J by 12 bases, 1 base remained unmatched. Germline CDR1 SGHTA, CDR2 FQGTGA. The CDR3 region has the DNA TGTGCCAGCAGCTTAACCAGGGGGCAACCCCTCCACTTT. It codes for CASSLTRGQPLHF.

V is TRBV30 and J is TRBJ1-1; 9 bases fit TRBD1. V trimming: 0 bases; J trimming: 11 bases; junction bases outside the gene matches: 10. CDR1 GTSNPN and CDR2 SVGIG come from the germline V gene (reference sequence). This CDR3 comprises 14 residues. The CDR3 here is CAWSVPGQGNEAFF. CDR3 coding DNA: TGTGCCTGGAGTGTACCTGGACAGGGGAATGAGGCTTTCTTT.

The chain links TRBV15 to TRBJ1-4, with TRBD1 identical over 8 bases. CDR3 length equals 16 residues. Germline V lookup: CDR1 LNHNV, CDR2 YYDKDF (reference sequence). The V gene end was trimmed by 0 bases and the J gene end by 8 bases; junction bases not matched to a gene: 8. The CDR3 coding sequence is TGTGCCACCAGCAGAGATCCCAGGGGGCCGGGGGAAAAACTGTTTTTT. This encodes CATSRDPRGPGEKLFF.

The rearrangement uses TRBV30 and TRBJ2-1, with 10 bases that match TRBD2. From germline, CDR1 is GTSNPN and CDR2 SVGIG (reference sequence). This CDR3 spans 14 amino acids. The V gene end was trimmed by 1 base and the J gene end by 7 bases; junction bases not matched to a gene: 4. CDR3 DNA sequence: TGTGCCTGGAGTGCCGGGACTAGCGTAAATGAGCAGTTCTTC. Its translation: CAWSAGTSVNEQFF.

The chain has TRBV21-1 and TRBJ2-2; TRBD2 is taken as the D call from the table, unchecked against the DNA. TRBV21-1 is an annotated pseudogene. The CDR3 is made up of 16 amino acids. The CDR3 nucleotides read TGTGCCAGCAGCACAAAGACTAGCGGGGGAATCGGGGAGCTGTTTTTT. It yields the protein CASSTKTSGGIGELFF.

V usage is TRBV7-8 and J usage is TRBJ2-3; the D gene is possibly TRBD1 (5 bases). Germline V gene lookup returns CDR1 SGHVS and CDR2 FQNEAQ. This CDR3 is 16 amino acids long. V lost 5 bases to trimming and J lost 2 bases, with 17 bases between them. This CDR3 reads CASSPLMGRHTDTQYF. CDR3 nucleotide sequence: TGTGCCAGCAGCCCCCTAATGGGGCGTCACACAGATACGCAGTATTTT.

This clone is a singleton in its sample. This chain uses TRBV5-6 with TRBJ1-1; D not resolved. Trimming stripped 5 bases from V and 2 bases from J, with 10 bases between. This CDR3 has 13 residues. CDR1 and CDR2 (germline): SGHDT, YYEEEE. CDR3 nucleotides: TGTGCCAGCAGTACTGTGGGTAACACTGAAGCTTTCTTT. It is translated as CASSTVGNTEAFF.

The V gene is TRBV2, the J gene TRBJ2-7, with 8 bases lining up with TRBD1. V gave up 8 bases and J gave up 6 bases; unmatched junction bases: 9. The CDR3 length is 13 residues. Germline lookup yields CDR1 SNHLY and CDR2 FYNNEI. Here the CDR3 reads CASVGQGSSEQYF. The DNA for the CDR3 is TGTGCCAGCGTAGGACAGGGTTCAAGCGAGCAGTACTTC.

For the CDR3, the DNA is TGTGCCAGCAGCACCGGGACTAGTCCGTACGAGCAGTACTTC. As protein: CASSTGTSPYEQYF. V is TRBV27 and J is TRBJ2-7, with TRBD2 matching over 8 bases. The CDR3 covers 14 residues. Germline V gives CDR1 MNHEY, CDR2 SMNVEV (reference sequence). V shed 6 bases, J shed 4 bases, and the junction held 8 bases outside the gene matches.

V gene TRBV5-1 combines with J gene TRBJ1-4; 8 nucleotides line up with TRBD1. The CDR3 sequence is 14 residues long. The V and J ends lost 4 bases and 8 bases, in that order; junction bases with no gene match: 7. Germline assignment: CDR1 SGHRS and CDR2 YFSETQ. The CDR3 nucleotides are TGCGCCAGCAGCCCGGACAGGGTGGAGGAAAAACTGTTTTTT. Translating gives CASSPDRVEEKLFF.

The rearrangement uses TRBV2 and TRBJ2-5; 9 bases are a match to TRBD2. Losses at the gene ends were 8 bases for V and 4 bases for J; bases not matched to a gene: 8. The CDR3 length is 14 residues. CDR1 SNHLY and CDR2 FYNNEI come from the germline V gene. The CDR3 DNA sequence: TGTGCCAGCGGGGTAGCGGGAGTTGCAGAGACCCAGTACTTC. This sequence encodes CASGVAGVAETQYF.

Note on this clone: This specimen includes other DNA sequences encoding the same CDR3. The chain has TRBV3-1 (or the pseudogene TRBV3-2) and TRBJ1-2; TRBD1 might be the D (5 bases). The CDR3 consists of 13 residues. Looked up from germline, CDR1 is LGHDT and CDR2 is YNNKEL (reference sequence). V was clipped by 1 base and J by 4 bases, with 7 bases between them. This CDR3 reads CASSQGQGYGYTF. Written as DNA, the CDR3 is TGTGCCAGCAGCCAAGGTCAGGGCTATGGCTACACCTTC.

The chain has TRBV14 and TRBJ2-5; TRBD2 aligns across 8 bases. V shed 0 bases and J 2 bases; nucleotides not matched to a gene: 8. The CDR3 length is 17 residues. CDR1 and CDR2 from the germline V gene are SGHDN and FVKESK. The CDR3 reads CASSQEFLAGGQETQYF. CDR3 DNA: TGTGCCAGCAGCCAAGAATTCTTGGCGGGGGGTCAAGAGACCCAGTACTTC.